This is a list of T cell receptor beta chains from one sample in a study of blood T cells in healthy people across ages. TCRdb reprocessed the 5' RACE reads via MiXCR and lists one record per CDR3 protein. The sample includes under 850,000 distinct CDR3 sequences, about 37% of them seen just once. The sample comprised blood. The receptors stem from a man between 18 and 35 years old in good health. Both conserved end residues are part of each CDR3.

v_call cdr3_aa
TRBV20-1 CSATRNTGTYNEQYF
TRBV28 CASSPPAQLTDTQYF
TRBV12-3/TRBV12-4 CASTLGQMNTEAFF
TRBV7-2 CASSLAGGTQETQYF
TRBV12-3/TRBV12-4 CASRTNNEQFF
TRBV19 CASIRGQGGDGYTF
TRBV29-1 CSVRQGGDNEQYF
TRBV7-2 CASSLRQIKGYTF
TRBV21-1 CASSKARGQRKSNQPQHF
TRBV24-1 CATGGDINQPQHF
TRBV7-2 CASSSQGGENIEYF
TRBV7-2 CASSSQVGFQETQYF
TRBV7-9 CASIFPLAATYNEQYF
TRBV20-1 CSARDLGGAGGELFF
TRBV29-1 CSVEDPFGGEKLFF
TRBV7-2 CASSPSRYTEAFF
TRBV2 CASSRTGYGYERFF
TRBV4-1 CASSQDGGQRRSPLHF
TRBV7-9 CASAPGQRRVGQFF
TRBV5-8 CASSLPGEVNQPQHF
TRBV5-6 CASSFRPETGAETQFF
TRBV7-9 CASSLGGTPPKYTDTQYF
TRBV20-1 CSAAGAADEQFF
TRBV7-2 CASSLDSFYGYTF
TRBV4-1 CASSQSDRGQTEAFF
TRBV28 CAGSFYTGTSNTGELFF
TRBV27 CASSPQEGRPYNEQYF
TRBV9 CASSDDKGIYGYTF
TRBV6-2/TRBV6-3 CASSYGGQGAYEQYF
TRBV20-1 CSARGAGQMKELFF
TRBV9 CASSVGKGGNEQYF
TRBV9 CASSVSVASEYSEQFF
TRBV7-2 CASSLVRAGGQPQHF
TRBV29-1 CSVESRGLETQYF
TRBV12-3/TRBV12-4 CASTPGTGVPYEQYF
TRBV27 CASSDSLDSDYTF
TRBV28 CASRRTSGRGDTQYF
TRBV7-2 CASSLAQKQTQYF
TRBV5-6 CASNLDRESPIYGYTF
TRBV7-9 CASSLGNYNSPLHF
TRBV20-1 CSASGLAGVSTDTQYF
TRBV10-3 CAISVGTFSADTQYF
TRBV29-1 CSVNGSGQRNYGYTF
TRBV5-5 CASSLVSGTANYGYTF
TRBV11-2 CASTHGEPPQYF
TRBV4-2 CASSLTSGGVYNEQFF
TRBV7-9 CASSFGDPSNQPQHF
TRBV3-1 CASSQEFGGGYEQYF
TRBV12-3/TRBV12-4 CASKNSQNSPLHF